This T cell receptor beta chain was sequenced for a study (dated by TCRdb to the mid-2010s). Regarding the complete study: The study examined whether tumor-infiltrating Tregs in breast cancer are drawn from blood Tregs or arise in situ by conversion from other CD4+ T cell subsets. Study-wide findings and limitations: Tumor-infiltrating Treg TCR alpha and beta sequences overlapped most with tumor naive CD4+ T cells, then with blood naive CD4+ T cells. Validation in the larger cohort was restricted to a single TCR beta V-J rearrangement rather than whole repertoires. Tumor memory CD4+ T cell TCR gene usage was found to cluster with blood and lymph node memory CD4+ cells and with lymph node naive CD4+ cells.

Comment on this clonotype: Its antigen is unknown. Qualities for individual bases were not recorded, and no much larger clone is one base off.

CD4+CD45RO+CD25- cells were isolated as memory CD4+ T cells. Tregs, naive and memory CD4+ T cells from tumor, blood and ipsilateral draining lymph nodes of five or six breast cancer patients underwent full-length TCR alpha and beta sequencing. Tumor tissue and lymph nodes from ipsilateral axillary dissection were perfused with PBS, minced and digested with collagenase I and hyaluronidase. Ficoll density gradient centrifugation was used to isolate mononuclear cells from either lymph nodes or about 49 ml of peripheral blood. A purity exceeding 90% was confirmed by FACS for the sorted cell populations. The CDR3 spans 15 residues, from the cysteine through the phenylalanine. Only the CDR3 portion is preserved as DNA: 45 bases, with reading frame beginning at the first base. CDR1 and CDR2 are drawn from the germline V gene: SGHVS, FNYEAQ. V and J are trimmed by 0 bases and 4 bases, and the gene matches miss 0 bases of the junction.

Amplification of full-length TCR variable regions was done by 5' RACE PCR using constant-region reverse primers, and this step was followed by semi-nested PCR with Nested Universal Primer A. Using the ReliaPrep RNA Cell Miniprep System, total RNA was extracted, and the SMARTer RACE 5'/3' Kit was then used to reverse transcribe the RNA into 5'RACE-ready cDNA. Multiplex adaptors were used to barcode full-length TCR alpha and beta libraries, and the barcoded libraries were sequenced on an Illumina MiSeq. The paper's data handling went like this. For each of nine subset-tissue groups, sequencing data from the five patients were combined, and the groups were compared by unsupervised clustering of TCR gene usage. The Morisita-Horn index, with shared sequences weighted by their contribution to each repertoire, was used to calculate repertoire similarity. TCRdb reworked the public reads: Q25 trimming with fastp, MiXCR clone assembly, productive beta chains retained. Rows with a matching CDR3 protein are joined into one entry that keeps the most common DNA and genes. The authors' filters were not applied to this entry. Across this sample there are about 64,000 distinct CDR3 sequences, with around a fifth seen only once. The ten top clones hold more than 2.5% of the sample.

The source is a female donor with breast cancer. The V gene is TRBV7-6 and the J gene is TRBJ2-1, and TRBD2 aligns with 10 junction nucleotides. What was sequenced was memory CD4+ T cells sorted from a lymph node. Explained via the paper, the cell subset or site label denotes: memory CD4+ T cells, CD4+CD45RO+CD25-. The DNA is TGTGCCAGCAGCTTAGCAGCGGGAGGGTACAATGAGCAGTTCTTC. Its protein is CASSLAAGGYNEQFF.